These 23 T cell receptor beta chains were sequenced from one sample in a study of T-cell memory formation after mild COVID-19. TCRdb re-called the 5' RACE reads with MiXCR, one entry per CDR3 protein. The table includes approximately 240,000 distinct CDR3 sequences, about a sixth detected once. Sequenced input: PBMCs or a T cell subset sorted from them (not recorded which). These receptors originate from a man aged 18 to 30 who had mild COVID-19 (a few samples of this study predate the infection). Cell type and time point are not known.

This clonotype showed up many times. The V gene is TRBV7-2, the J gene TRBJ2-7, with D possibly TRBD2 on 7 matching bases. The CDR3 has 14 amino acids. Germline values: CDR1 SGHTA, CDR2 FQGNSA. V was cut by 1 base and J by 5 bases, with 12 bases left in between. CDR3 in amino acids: CASSLDRGAHEQYF. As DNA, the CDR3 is TGTGCCAGCAGCTTAGATCGGGGGGCCCACGAGCAGTACTTC.

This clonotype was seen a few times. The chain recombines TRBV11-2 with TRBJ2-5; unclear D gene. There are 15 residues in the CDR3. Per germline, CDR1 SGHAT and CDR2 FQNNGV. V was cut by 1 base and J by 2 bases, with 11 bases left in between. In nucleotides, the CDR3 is TGTGCCAGCAGCTTAGGGCCAGTATGGCAAGAGACCCAGTACTTC. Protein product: CASSLGPVWQETQYF.

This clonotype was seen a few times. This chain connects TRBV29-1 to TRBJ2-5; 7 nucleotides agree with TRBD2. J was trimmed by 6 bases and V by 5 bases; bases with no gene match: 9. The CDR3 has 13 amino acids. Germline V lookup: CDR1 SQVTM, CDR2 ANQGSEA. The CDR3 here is CSVFRPGGQTQYF. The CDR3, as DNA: TGCAGCGTTTTCCGACCGGGGGGTCAGACCCAGTACTTC.

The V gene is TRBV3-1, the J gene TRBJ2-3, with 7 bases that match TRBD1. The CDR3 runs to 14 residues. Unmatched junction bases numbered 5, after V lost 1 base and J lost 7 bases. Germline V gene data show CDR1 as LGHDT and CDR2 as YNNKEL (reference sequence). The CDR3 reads CASSQGTGENTQYF. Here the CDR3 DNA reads TGTGCCAGCAGCCAAGGGACAGGCGAGAATACGCAGTATTTT.

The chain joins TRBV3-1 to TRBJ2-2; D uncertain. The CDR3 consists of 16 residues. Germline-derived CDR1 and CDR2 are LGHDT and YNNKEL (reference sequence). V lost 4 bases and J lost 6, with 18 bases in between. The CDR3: CASSPTAVYVSGELFF. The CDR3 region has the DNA TGTGCCAGCAGCCCTACCGCGGTCTATGTCTCCGGGGAGCTGTTTTTT.

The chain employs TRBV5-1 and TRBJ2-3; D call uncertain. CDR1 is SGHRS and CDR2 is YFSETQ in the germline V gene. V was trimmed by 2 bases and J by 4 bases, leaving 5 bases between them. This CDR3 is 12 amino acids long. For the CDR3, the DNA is TGCGCCAGCAGCTTTGGGTCAGATACGCAGTATTTT. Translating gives CASSFGSDTQYF. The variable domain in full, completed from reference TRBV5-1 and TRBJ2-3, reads KAGVTQTPRYLIKTRGQQVTLSCSPISGHRSVSWYQQTPGQGLQFLFEYFSETQRNKGNFPGRFSGRQFSNSRSEMNVSTLELGDSALYLCASSFGSDTQYFGPGTRLTVL.

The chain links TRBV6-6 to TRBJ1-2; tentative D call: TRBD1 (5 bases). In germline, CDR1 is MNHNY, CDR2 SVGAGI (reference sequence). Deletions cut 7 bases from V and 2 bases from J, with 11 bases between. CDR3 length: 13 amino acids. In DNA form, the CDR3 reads TGTGCCAGCACCTACGGGGGGAACTATGGCTACACCTTC. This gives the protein CASTYGGNYGYTF.

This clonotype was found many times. The CDR3 region is CASSDYDEQFF. CDR3 bases: TGTGCCAGCAGTGACTATGATGAGCAGTTCTTC. J is TRBJ2-1 and V is TRBV6-4; no reliable D call. In germline, CDR1 is MRHNA, CDR2 SNTAGT. The V gene lost 1 base and the J gene lost 8 bases, with 3 bases spanning the gap. The CDR3 has 11 residues.

DNA of the CDR3: TGTGCCAGCAGTTTATCGAGGACAGCCTATGGCTACACCTTC. Translating it yields CASSLSRTAYGYTF. The chain has TRBV27 and TRBJ1-2, with D perhaps matching TRBD1 (6 bases). Between the trimmed V and J ends, which lost 0 bases and 4 bases, there was a span of 9 bases. The CDR3 contains 14 residues. Germline loops: CDR1 MNHEY, CDR2 SMNVEV (reference sequence).

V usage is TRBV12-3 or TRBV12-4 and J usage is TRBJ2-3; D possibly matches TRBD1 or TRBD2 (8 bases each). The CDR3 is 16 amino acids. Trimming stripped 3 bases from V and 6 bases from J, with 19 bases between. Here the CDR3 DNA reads TGTGCCAGCAGTTTCGGGGGGGCAGGGGGCTGGGATACGCAGTATTTT. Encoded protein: CASSFGGAGGWDTQYF.

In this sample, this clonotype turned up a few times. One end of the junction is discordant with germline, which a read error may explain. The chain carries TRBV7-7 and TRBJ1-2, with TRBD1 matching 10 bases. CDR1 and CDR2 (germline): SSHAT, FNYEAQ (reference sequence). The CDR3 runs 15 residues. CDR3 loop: CASSARDRGTYGYTF. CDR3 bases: TGTGCTAGCAGCGCAAGGGACAGGGGAACCTATGGCTACACCTTC.

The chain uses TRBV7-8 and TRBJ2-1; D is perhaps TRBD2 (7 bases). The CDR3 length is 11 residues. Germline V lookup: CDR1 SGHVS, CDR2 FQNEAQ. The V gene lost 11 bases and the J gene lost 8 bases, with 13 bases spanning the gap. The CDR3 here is CAEGGAYEQFF. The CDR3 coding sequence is TGTGCCGAGGGGGGGGCGTATGAGCAGTTCTTC.

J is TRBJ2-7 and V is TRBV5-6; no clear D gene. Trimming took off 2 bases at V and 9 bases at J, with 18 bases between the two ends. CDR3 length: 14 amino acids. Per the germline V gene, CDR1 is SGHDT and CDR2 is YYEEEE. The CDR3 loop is CASSFSDIREGQYV. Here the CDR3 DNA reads TGTGCCAGCAGCTTTAGTGACATACGAGAAGGGCAGTACGTC.

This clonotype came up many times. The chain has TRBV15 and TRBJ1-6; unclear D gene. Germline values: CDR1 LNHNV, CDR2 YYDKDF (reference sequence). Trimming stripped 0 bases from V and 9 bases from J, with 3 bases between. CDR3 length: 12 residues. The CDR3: CATSRDLSPLHF. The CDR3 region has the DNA TGTGCCACCAGCAGAGATCTTTCACCCCTCCACTTT.

The CDR3 bases are TGTGCCATCAGGATTGAGGTCCCCCGTTACGAGCAGTACTTC. Its protein is CAIRIEVPRYEQYF. This chain connects TRBV10-3 to TRBJ2-7; D gene ambiguous. Per the germline V gene, CDR1 is ENHRY and CDR2 is SYGVKD. The CDR3 consists of 14 residues. Trimming took off 6 bases at V and 4 bases at J, with 16 bases between the two ends.

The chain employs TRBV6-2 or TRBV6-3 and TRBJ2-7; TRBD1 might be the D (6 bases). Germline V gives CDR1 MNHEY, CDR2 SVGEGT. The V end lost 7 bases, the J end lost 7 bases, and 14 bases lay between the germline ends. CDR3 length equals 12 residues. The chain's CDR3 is CASTEQGLEQYF. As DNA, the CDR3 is TGTGCCAGCACGGAGCAGGGGTTGGAGCAGTACTTC.

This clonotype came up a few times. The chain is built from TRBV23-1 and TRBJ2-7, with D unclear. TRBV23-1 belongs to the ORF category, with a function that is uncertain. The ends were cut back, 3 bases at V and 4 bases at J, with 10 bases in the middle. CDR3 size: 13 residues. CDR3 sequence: CASSHPPDYEQYV. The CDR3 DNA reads TGCGCCAGCAGTCATCCGCCAGATTACGAGCAGTACGTC.

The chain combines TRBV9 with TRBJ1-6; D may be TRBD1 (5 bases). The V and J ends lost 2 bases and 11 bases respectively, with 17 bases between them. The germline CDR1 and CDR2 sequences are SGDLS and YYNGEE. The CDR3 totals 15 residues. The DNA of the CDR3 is TGTGCCAGCAGCGTGGAGCAGGGAAGTTATGCACCCCTCCACTTT. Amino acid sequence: CASSVEQGSYAPLHF.

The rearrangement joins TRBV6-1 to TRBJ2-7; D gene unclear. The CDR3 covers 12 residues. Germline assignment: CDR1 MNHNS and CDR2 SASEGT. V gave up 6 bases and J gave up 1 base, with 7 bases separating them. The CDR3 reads CASRGKSYEQYV. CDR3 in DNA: TGTGCCAGCAGGGGAAAATCCTACGAGCAGTACGTC.

The CDR3 loop is CASSLDRSQPQHF. The CDR3 DNA sequence: TGTGCCAGCAGCCTGGACAGATCCCAGCCCCAGCATTTT. The chain recombines TRBV6-5 with TRBJ1-5; tentatively, D is TRBD1 (6 bases). The V gene lost 6 bases and the J gene lost 7 bases, with 13 bases spanning the gap. The CDR3 loop spans 13 amino acids. CDR1 MNHEY and CDR2 SVGAGI come from the germline V gene.

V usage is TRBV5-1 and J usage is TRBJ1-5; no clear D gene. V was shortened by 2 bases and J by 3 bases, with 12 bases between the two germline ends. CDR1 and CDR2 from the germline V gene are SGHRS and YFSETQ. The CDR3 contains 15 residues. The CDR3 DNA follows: TGCGCCAGCAGCTTCTTGGGAGGGAACAATCAGCCCCAGCATTTT. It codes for CASSFLGGNNQPQHF.

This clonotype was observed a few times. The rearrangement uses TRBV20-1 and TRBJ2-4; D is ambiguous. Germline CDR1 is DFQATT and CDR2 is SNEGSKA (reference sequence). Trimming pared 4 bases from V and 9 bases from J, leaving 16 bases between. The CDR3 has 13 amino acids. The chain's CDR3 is CSAKTAESGIQYF. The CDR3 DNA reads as TGCAGTGCTAAAACGGCCGAGTCGGGCATTCAGTACTTC.

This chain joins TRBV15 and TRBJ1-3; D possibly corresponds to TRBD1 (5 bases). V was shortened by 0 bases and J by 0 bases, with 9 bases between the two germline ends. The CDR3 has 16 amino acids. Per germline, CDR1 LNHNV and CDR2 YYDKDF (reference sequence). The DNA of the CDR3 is TGTGCCACCAGCAGAGATCCAGGGCCCTCTGGAAACACCATATATTTT. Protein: CATSRDPGPSGNTIYF.